This is a list of T cell receptor beta chains from one sample in a study of control samples from healthy donors and cancer patients. Here immunoSEQ multiplex PCR was the method, and the copy in TCRdb shows in-frame clones only, minus some. The top ten hold more than 30% of the sample, which has 24,000 or so clones, more than 70% seen once. Sequencing was carried out using PBMCs. Receptors were obtained from a man in his fifties or sixties with head and neck cancer. Both conserved end residues are part of each CDR3. The order of the fields is clone size, D gene, J gene, V gene, CDR3 DNA, CDR3 protein. D genes are given only for firm matches. The listing skips clone size in some rows; elsewhere it reads once, few, many or a size class.

size: once
D: TRBD1
J: TRBJ1-2
V: TRBV19
DNA: TGTGCCAGCAGGGGGTCCGGGACAGGTGTTATTGGCTACACCTTC
CDR3: CASRGSGTGVIGYTF

size: .
D: TRBD2
J: TRBJ2-3
V: TRBV5-1
DNA: TGCGCCAGCAGCGCTAGCGGGAGCGCAGATACGCAGTATTTT
CDR3: CASSASGSADTQYF

size: .
D: .
J: TRBJ1-1
V: TRBV3-1/TRBV3-2
DNA: TGTGCCAGCAGCCAACCCCACAGTCCAGAAGGAGCTTTCTTT
CDR3: CASSQPHSPEGAFF

size: .
D: .
J: TRBJ1-1
V: TRBV6-2/TRBV6-3
DNA: TGTGCCAGCAGTTACGGGGGGAGGTCTGAAGCTTTCTTT
CDR3: CASSYGGRSEAFF

size: .
D: .
J: TRBJ2-1
V: TRBV5-1
DNA: TGCGCCAGCAGCTTGGGACAGACCGGGGTCAATGAGCAGTTCTTC
CDR3: CASSLGQTGVNEQFF

size: .
D: .
J: TRBJ1-1
V: TRBV27
DNA: TGTGCCAGCAGTTTTGTGGGGGACACTGAAGCTTTCTTT
CDR3: CASSFVGDTEAFF

size: .
D: .
J: TRBJ1-4
V: TRBV6-5
DNA: TGTGCCAGCAGATCAGAGGTCAAACTGTTTTTT
CDR3: CASRSEVKLFF

size: few
D: .
J: TRBJ2-1
V: TRBV4-1
DNA: TGCGCCAGCAGCCTCGGACTCCGGGGGAATGAGCAGTTCTTC
CDR3: CASSLGLRGNEQFF

size: .
D: .
J: TRBJ2-2
V: TRBV30
DNA: TGTGCCTGGAGATTAGCGGTACCCGGGGAGCTGTTTTTT
CDR3: CAWRLAVPGELFF

size: .
D: TRBD1
J: TRBJ2-3
V: TRBV11-1
DNA: TGTGCCAGCAGCTTTGGGACAGCAGGCACAGATACGCAGTATTTT
CDR3: CASSFGTAGTDTQYF

size: .
D: TRBD1
J: TRBJ1-2
V: TRBV18
DNA: TGTGCCAGCTCACAATCTTCCGGGACAGGCTTCTATGGCTACACCTTC
CDR3: CASSQSSGTGFYGYTF

size: .
D: TRBD2
J: TRBJ2-1
V: TRBV7-9
DNA: TGTGCCAGCGGTTGGACTAGCGGGAGTTTCCAGTTCTTC
CDR3: CASGWTSGSFQFF

size: once
D: .
J: TRBJ1-2
V: TRBV11-2
DNA: TGTGCCAGCAGCTTAGATGGCAGGATTGATGGCTACACCTTC
CDR3: CASSLDGRIDGYTF

size: .
D: .
J: TRBJ1-2
V: TRBV20-1
DNA: TGCAGTGCTCCCCGGACAGACGGCTACACCTTC
CDR3: CSAPRTDGYTF

size: .
D: .
J: TRBJ1-2
V: TRBV11-2
DNA: TGTGCCAGCAGCTTAGAACCGAGGCAGCACTATGGCTACACCTTC
CDR3: CASSLEPRQHYGYTF

size: .
D: .
J: TRBJ1-6
V: TRBV5-8
DNA: TGTGCCAGCAGCTTGTCATTCAATTCACCCCTCCACTTT
CDR3: CASSLSFNSPLHF

size: once
D: .
J: TRBJ1-4
V: TRBV27
DNA: TGTGCCAGCAGTCCAATCGACGGAACGAATGAAAAACTGTTTTTT
CDR3: CASSPIDGTNEKLFF

size: .
D: .
J: TRBJ2-5
V: TRBV7-8
DNA: TGTGCCAGCAGCTTTGGTTTTCGAGGGGTACAAGAGACCCAGTACTTC
CDR3: CASSFGFRGVQETQYF

size: .
D: .
J: TRBJ1-2
V: TRBV4-1
DNA: TGCGCCAGCAGCCAACCCTATGGCTACACCTTC
CDR3: CASSQPYGYTF

size: .
D: .
J: TRBJ2-6
V: TRBV29-1
DNA: TGCAGCGTGAGGGGGGCAGCCAGCTCTGGGGCCAACGTCCTGACTTTC
CDR3: CSVRGAASSGANVLTF

size: .
D: TRBD2
J: TRBJ2-1
V: TRBV10-2
DNA: TGCGCCACCAGTAAGCGGGAGGGTCAGAATGAGCAGTTCTTC
CDR3: CATSKREGQNEQFF

size: .
D: TRBD2
J: TRBJ2-5
V: TRBV13
DNA: TGTGCCAGCAGCATTGGACTAGCGGGTCTTGTAGAGACCCAGTACTTC
CDR3: CASSIGLAGLVETQYF

size: .
D: TRBD2
J: TRBJ2-1
V: TRBV7-6
DNA: TGTGCCAGCAGCTTAGAGACTAGCGGGAGTGGGAATGAGCAGTTCTTC
CDR3: CASSLETSGSGNEQFF

size: .
D: TRBD2
J: TRBJ2-3
V: TRBV11-2
DNA: TGTGCCAGCAGCCTTTGGGGGGGGACAGATACGCAGTATTTT
CDR3: CASSLWGGTDTQYF

size: .
D: TRBD2
J: TRBJ2-5
V: TRBV10-3
DNA: TGTGCCCATAGCGGGAGCCCTCAAGAGACCCAGTACTTC
CDR3: CAHSGSPQETQYF

size: .
D: TRBD2
J: TRBJ2-1
V: TRBV14
DNA: TGTGCCAGCAGCCAGCCCCTAGCGGGGAGCACCAACAATGAGCAGTTCTTC
CDR3: CASSQPLAGSTNNEQFF

size: once
D: .
J: TRBJ1-6
V: TRBV5-1
DNA: TGCGCCAGCAGCTTGGGCCAGGGACAAAGCTCACCCCTCCACTTT
CDR3: CASSLGQGQSSPLHF

size: .
D: TRBD2
J: TRBJ2-2
V: TRBV3-1/TRBV3-2
DNA: TGTGCCAGCAGCCAAGTGGGTAGCGGGACAAACACCGGGGAGCTGTTTTTT
CDR3: CASSQVGSGTNTGELFF

size: .
D: .
J: TRBJ1-2
V: TRBV5-6
DNA: TGTGCCAGCAGCTTGAAGACAGCTTACTATGGCTACACCTTC
CDR3: CASSLKTAYYGYTF

size: .
D: .
J: TRBJ1-3
V: TRBV18
DNA: TGTGCCAGCTCCCCGGCGGGAAGTCCTGGAAACACCATATATTTT
CDR3: CASSPAGSPGNTIYF

size: .
D: TRBD1
J: TRBJ1-1
V: TRBV19
DNA: TGTGCCAGTAGTATAGATCGTGACAGGGCCTTCCAGGCTGAAGCTTTCTTT
CDR3: CASSIDRDRAFQAEAFF

size: .
D: .
J: TRBJ1-5
V: TRBV4-2
DNA: TGTGCCAGCAGCCAAGATCCCGGAGGGGGACAGCCCCAGCATTTT
CDR3: CASSQDPGGGQPQHF

size: .
D: .
J: TRBJ1-2
V: TRBV20-1
DNA: TGCAGTGGGGGACGGGCTGCCAACACCTTC
CDR3: CSGGRAANTF

size: .
D: .
J: TRBJ1-1
V: TRBV5-6
DNA: TGTGCCAGCAGTCACCGAGGGGCCCCTGAAGCTTTCTTT
CDR3: CASSHRGAPEAFF

size: .
D: TRBD2
J: TRBJ2-3
V: TRBV7-2
DNA: TGTGCCAGCAGCCCAAGGGGGGCGGGGAGCGGGAGTTTTGATACGCAGTATTTT
CDR3: CASSPRGAGSGSFDTQYF

size: .
D: .
J: TRBJ1-6
V: TRBV11-2
DNA: TGTGCCAGCAGCCCAAACAGAGATTCACCCCTCCACTTT
CDR3: CASSPNRDSPLHF

size: .
D: .
J: TRBJ1-2
V: TRBV2
DNA: TGTGCCAGCGGAATCGGGCTCCCGGCTCGCTACACCTTC
CDR3: CASGIGLPARYTF

size: .
D: TRBD1
J: TRBJ1-2
V: TRBV5-8
DNA: TGTGCCAGCAGCCTTGGACAGGGCACAGGCTACACCTTC
CDR3: CASSLGQGTGYTF

size: few
D: TRBD2
J: TRBJ2-6
V: TRBV6-2/TRBV6-3
DNA: TGTGCCAGCAGTGGTCGACTAGCGGGAGGCTCTGGGGCCAACGTCCTGACTTTC
CDR3: CASSGRLAGGSGANVLTF

size: .
D: .
J: TRBJ1-1
V: TRBV5-1
DNA: TGCGCCAGCAGCTTTGCAGAGATGAACACTGAAGCTTTCTTT
CDR3: CASSFAEMNTEAFF

size: .
D: .
J: TRBJ1-1
V: TRBV2
DNA: TGTGCCGGGAGTAGGGGGGAGAACACTGAAGCTTTCTTT
CDR3: CAGSRGENTEAFF

size: .
D: .
J: TRBJ1-1
V: TRBV9
DNA: TGTGCCAGCAGCGGGAATAGGGAGGTGGGAATCTCGATGAACACTGAAGCTTTCTTT
CDR3: CASSGNREVGISMNTEAFF

size: .
D: .
J: TRBJ2-7
V: TRBV10-3
DNA: TGTGCCATCAGTGGGACGTCGCACTACGAGCAGTACTTC
CDR3: CAISGTSHYEQYF

size: few
D: .
J: TRBJ2-7
V: TRBV6-6
DNA: TGTGCCTCGGGGGCCTACGAGCAGTACTTC
CDR3: CASGAYEQYF

size: .
D: .
J: TRBJ2-1
V: TRBV30
DNA: TGTGCCTGGATCACCGGGACTCCCGTCGATGAGCAGTTCTTC
CDR3: CAWITGTPVDEQFF

size: .
D: TRBD1
J: TRBJ2-5
V: TRBV5-1
DNA: TGCGCCAGCAGCGCCGGACAGGGACTGGAGACCCAGTACTTC
CDR3: CASSAGQGLETQYF

size: few
D: .
J: TRBJ1-2
V: TRBV6-5
DNA: TGTGCCAGCACCCGCAGTTTTCAGGGAGACTATGGCTACACCTTC
CDR3: CASTRSFQGDYGYTF

size: .
D: .
J: TRBJ2-2
V: TRBV7-2
DNA: TGTGCCAGCAGCTTAAGTTACACCGGGGAGCTGTTTTTT
CDR3: CASSLSYTGELFF

size: .
D: .
J: TRBJ2-5
V: TRBV2
DNA: TGTGCCAGCAGAAGGACACCTAAGTACCAAGAGACCCAGTACTTC
CDR3: CASRRTPKYQETQYF

size: .
D: TRBD2
J: TRBJ2-5
V: TRBV11-2
DNA: TGTGCCAGCAGCCGGACCCTAGCGGGAGAGGGGGAGACCCAGTACTTC
CDR3: CASSRTLAGEGETQYF

size: .
D: TRBD2
J: TRBJ2-1
V: TRBV6-5
DNA: TGTGCCAGCAGTTACTGGGGAGGGGACAATGAGCAGTTCTTC
CDR3: CASSYWGGDNEQFF

size: few
D: TRBD1
J: TRBJ1-2
V: TRBV29-1
DNA: TGCAGCGTGGACAGGGGCGGGGTATTTGGCTACACCTTC
CDR3: CSVDRGGVFGYTF

size: few
D: .
J: TRBJ1-5
V: TRBV7-6
DNA: TGTGCCAGCAGCTTATTCAGCGGGGGCAATCAGCCCCAGCATTTT
CDR3: CASSLFSGGNQPQHF

size: .
D: .
J: TRBJ1-2
V: TRBV7-9
DNA: TGTGCCAGCAGCTTAGGGCAGGGAGCCGGCTACACCTTC
CDR3: CASSLGQGAGYTF

size: once
D: .
J: TRBJ1-5
V: TRBV6-1
DNA: TGTGCCAGCAGTGTGCAGCACATCTCTTATAGCAATCAGCCCCAGCATTTT
CDR3: CASSVQHISYSNQPQHF

size: .
D: TRBD2
J: TRBJ2-2
V: TRBV5-1
DNA: TGCGCCAGCAGTTCTGCGGGACTAGCGGGCACCGGGGAGCTGTTTTTT
CDR3: CASSSAGLAGTGELFF

size: .
D: TRBD2
J: TRBJ2-1
V: TRBV5-1
DNA: TGCGCCAGCAGCTTGGATGTTAGCGGGAATGAGCAGTTCTTC
CDR3: CASSLDVSGNEQFF

size: .
D: .
J: TRBJ2-3
V: TRBV5-3
DNA: TGTGCCAGAGTCCTCGCGGGTAGCACAGATACGCAGTATTTT
CDR3: CARVLAGSTDTQYF

size: .
D: .
J: TRBJ2-4
V: TRBV9
DNA: TGTGCCAGCAGCGTAGGAGGAGGCGAGTCGGGCTATGACATTCAGTACTTC
CDR3: CASSVGGGESGYDIQYF